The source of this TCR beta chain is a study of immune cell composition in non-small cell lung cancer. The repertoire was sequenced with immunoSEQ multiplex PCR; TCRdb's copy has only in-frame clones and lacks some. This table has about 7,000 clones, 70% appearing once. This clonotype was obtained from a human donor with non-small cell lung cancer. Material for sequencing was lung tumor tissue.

CDR3 sequence reads: CASSKTGGPTDTQYF. CDR3 DNA: TGTGCCAGCAGTAAAACGGGGGGGCCCACAGATACGCAGTATTTT. J is TRBJ2-3 and V is TRBV5-4; 8 bases map to TRBD2. CDR1 is SGHNT and CDR2 is YYREEE in the germline V gene (reference sequence). Trimming cost V 5 bases and J 2 bases; bases outside gene matches: 7. The CDR3 contains 15 residues.